The 13 T cell receptor beta chains below all came from one sample that was sequenced in a study of response to subunit inactivated influenza vaccine. Via MiXCR, TCRdb re-called the RT-PCR reads, giving one row per CDR3 protein. The sample includes about 240,000 distinct CDR3 sequences, 12% of them seen just once. The sequences come from non-naive T cells sorted from PBMCs, collected around two weeks before vaccination. Receptors were obtained from a man between 45 and 60 years old who received an inactivated influenza vaccine.

The chain combines TRBV12-5 with TRBJ2-1; unclear D gene. The V and J ends lost 6 bases and 9 bases respectively, with 12 bases between them. The CDR3 extends over 12 amino acids. The germline V gene encodes CDR1 LGHNT and CDR2 FRNRAP. The CDR3 is CASGQPASEQFF. In nucleotides, the CDR3 is TGTGCTAGTGGGCAGCCGGCGAGTGAGCAGTTCTTC.

The DNA for the CDR3 is TGTGCCATCAGTGAGCAGAGACAGGTTGGAACCTTC. Protein: CAISEQRQVGTF. The chain is built from TRBV10-3 and TRBJ1-2; a weak D match, TRBD1 (6 bases). The CDR3 spans 12 residues. Trimming took 2 bases from V and 14 from J, leaving 15 bases between them. Germline V lookup: CDR1 ENHRY, CDR2 SYGVKD.

V usage is TRBV5-1 and J usage is TRBJ2-2; 10 bases are a match to TRBD1. CDR1 is SGHRS, CDR2 YFSETQ, per germline. The CDR3 totals 15 residues. For the CDR3, the DNA is TGCATCAGCAGCGCCGGGACAGGGGTTACCGGGGAGCTGTTTTTT. This sequence encodes CISSAGTGVTGELFF.

This clonotype has at least ten counts. This chain uses TRBV20-1 with TRBJ1-1; D gene uncertain. CDR1 and CDR2 from the germline V gene are DFQATT and SNEGSKA (reference sequence). This CDR3 has 11 residues. The CDR3 nucleotides are TGCTATCCGGGCGGGAGCACTGAAGCTTTCTTT. Its protein product is CYPGGSTEAFF.

This clonotype was observed a few times. CDR3 DNA sequence: TGTGCCAGCAGTGTCCGGGACAGGGATGGCTACACCTTC. Protein: CASSVRDRDGYTF. This chain uses TRBV12-3 or TRBV12-4 with TRBJ1-2, with TRBD1 matching 9 bases. J was trimmed by 6 bases and V by 5 bases; bases with no gene match: 4. The CDR3 totals 13 residues.

This clonotype was observed a handful of times. The chain recombines TRBV10-3 with TRBJ2-1; 7 nucleotides match TRBD2. CDR1 is ENHRY, CDR2 SYGVKD, per germline. CDR3 size: 14 residues. Trimming at V came to 4 bases and at J to 8 bases, leaving 8 bases not matched to a gene. The CDR3 is CAISARGSNDEQFF. The CDR3, as DNA: TGTGCCATCAGTGCCCGCGGGAGCAACGATGAGCAGTTCTTC.

This clonotype has just a few counts. CDR3 coding DNA: TGTGCCAGCAGTCCGGGGGCCACCGGGGAGCTGTTTTTT. This translates into CASSPGATGELFF. This chain links TRBV2 with TRBJ2-2; either TRBD1 or TRBD2 may supply D (6 bases each). CDR1 and CDR2 from the germline V gene are SNHLY and FYNNEI. This CDR3 is built from 13 residues. The V end was cut by 5 bases, the J end by 4 bases, with 8 bases between.

This clonotype was seen only a few times. The V and J genes are TRBV6-5 and TRBJ2-1; TRBD1 aligns across 9 bases. Trimming took 4 bases from V and 8 from J; bases not matched to a gene: 6. The CDR3 covers 14 residues. The germline gives CDR1 MNHEY, CDR2 SVGAGI. The CDR3 nucleotides are TGTGCCAGCAGTTCTACGGACAGGGGAGATGAGCAGTTCTTC. It specifies CASSSTDRGDEQFF.

This clonotype was counted between two and nine times. The chain combines TRBV5-1 with TRBJ1-2; 8 nucleotides agree with TRBD1. V gave up 0 bases and J gave up 7 bases; unmatched junction bases: 5. There are 14 residues in the CDR3. Germline V gene lookup returns CDR1 SGHRS and CDR2 YFSETQ. The CDR3: CASSLARGQGGYTF. CDR3 nucleotides: TGCGCCAGCAGCTTGGCCAGGGGGCAGGGTGGCTACACCTTC.

This clonotype was seen a few times. The V call is TRBV7-9, the J call TRBJ1-2, with D unresolved. The germline CDR1 and CDR2 sequences are SEHNR and FQNEAQ (reference sequence). This CDR3 has 16 amino acids. V was pared by 1 base and J by 1 base, with 13 bases between. DNA for the CDR3: TGTGCCAGCAGCTTAGGCCTATCGACAAATAACTATGGCTACACCTTC. Its translation: CASSLGLSTNNYGYTF. The whole variable domain, remainder taken from reference TRBV7-9 and TRBJ1-2, is DTGVSQNPRHKITKRGQNVTFRCDPISEHNRLYWYRQTLGQGPEFLTYFQNEAQLEKSRLLSDRFSAERPKGSFSTLEIQRTEQGDSAMYLCASSLGLSTNNYGYTFGSGTRLTVV.

V is TRBV27 and J is TRBJ2-7, with TRBD2 matching 11 bases. V dropped 5 bases and J dropped 3; count of bases not matched to a gene: 15. CDR3 size: 18 residues. CDR1 and CDR2 (germline): MNHEY, SMNVEV (reference sequence). CDR3 residues: CASSLRAGSTSGIYEQYF. CDR3 DNA sequence: TGTGCCAGCAGTCTACGAGCGGGGTCGACTAGCGGGATCTACGAGCAGTACTTC.

The chain recombines TRBV29-1 with TRBJ2-5; 7 bases are a match to TRBD1. CDR1 is SQVTM, CDR2 ANQGSEA, per germline. The ends lost 8 bases at V and 4 bases at J; junction bases unmatched: 10. This CDR3 is 13 amino acids long. The CDR3, as DNA: TGCAGCTCTTCACAGGGGCGCGGAGAGACCCAGTACTTC. The encoded protein is CSSSQGRGETQYF. The whole variable domain, remainder taken from reference TRBV29-1 and TRBJ2-5, is SAVISQKPSRDICQRGTSLTIQCQVDSQVTMMFWYRQQPGQSLTLIATANQGSEATYESGFVIDKFPISRPNLTFSTLTVSNMSPEDSSIYLCSSSQGRGETQYFGPGTRLLVL.

In this sample, this clonotype turned up many times. This chain joins TRBV5-1 and TRBJ2-7; D perhaps matches TRBD2 (5 bases). The germline gives CDR1 SGHRS, CDR2 YFSETQ. The CDR3 consists of 13 residues. V shed 0 bases and J shed 3 bases, with 7 bases lying between them. CDR3 nucleotides: TGCGCCAGCAGCTTGGCTCGGGACTACGAGCAGTACTTC. Translation gives CASSLARDYEQYF.